This T cell receptor (beta chain) was retrieved from a study of stem cell transplantation in POMP-related autoinflammatory disease. Study-wide background: Defective thymoproteasomes were hypothesized to impair CD8+ T-cell positive selection. DNA chimerism showed 100% graft donor engraftment of neutrophils and platelets through one year.

General study results and limits: A trend toward lower repertoire diversity and greater clonality appeared in every analyzed T-cell subset of PRAID patients.

PRAID featured prominent immunodeficiency. Sequenced by immunoSEQ multiplex PCR; TCRdb stores in-frame clones only, minus some. This sample yields tens of thousands of clones, of which approximately 90% are seen a single time; about 0.66% belongs to the top ten. Details on this clone: Its specificity is not known.

CDR3 length: 16 amino acids. The V and J ends lost 1 base and 4 bases, in that order; junction bases with no gene match: 6. Germline-derived CDR1 and CDR2 are LGHDT and YNNKEL (reference sequence). This sample comprised CD4+ T cells from PBMCs, obtained after stem cell transplantation. This clonotype was sampled from a human patient with POMP-related autoinflammation and immune dysregulation (PRAID). Some T cells may have come from the graft donor. V gene TRBV3-1 (or the pseudogene TRBV3-2) combines with J gene TRBJ2-2; 7 bases agree with TRBD1. The CDR3 nucleotides are TGTGCCAGCAGCCAAGGAAAGGGGGCGCGCACCGGGGAGCTGTTTTTT. As protein: CASSQGKGARTGELFF.